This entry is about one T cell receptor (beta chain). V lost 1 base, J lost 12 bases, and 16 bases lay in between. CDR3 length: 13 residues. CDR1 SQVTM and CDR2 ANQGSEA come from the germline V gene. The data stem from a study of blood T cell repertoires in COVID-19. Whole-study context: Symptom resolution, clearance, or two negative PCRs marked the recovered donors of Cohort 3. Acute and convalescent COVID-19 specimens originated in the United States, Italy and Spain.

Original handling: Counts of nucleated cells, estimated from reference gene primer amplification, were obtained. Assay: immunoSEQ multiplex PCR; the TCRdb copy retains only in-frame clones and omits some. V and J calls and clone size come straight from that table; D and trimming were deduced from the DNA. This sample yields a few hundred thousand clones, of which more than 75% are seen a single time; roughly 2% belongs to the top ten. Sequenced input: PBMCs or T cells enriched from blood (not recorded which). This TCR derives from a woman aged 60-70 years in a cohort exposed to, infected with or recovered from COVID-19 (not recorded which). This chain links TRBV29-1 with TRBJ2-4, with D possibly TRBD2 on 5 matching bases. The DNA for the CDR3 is TGCAGCGTTGAAGCGGGGAACGCCTTGAGTCAGTACTTC. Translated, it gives CSVEAGNALSQYF.